This TCR beta chain was recovered during a study of OX40 agonist ivuxolimab in advanced cancers. Study outcomes and limitations: Among the lowest levels of clonal expansion were found in partial responders at 0.1-3.0 mg/kg.

The table came from immunoSEQ multiplex PCR; TCRdb's copy has only in-frame clones and leaves some out. This sample yields some 85,000 clones, of which around nine tenths are seen a single time; approximately 0.28% belongs to the top ten. This clone was seen a single time. Its antigen is unidentified. V was trimmed by 5 bases and J by 7 bases, leaving 18 bases between them. This CDR3 spans 15 amino acids. In germline, CDR1 is SGHAT, CDR2 FQNNGV. This chain joins TRBV11-2 and TRBJ1-5; D not resolved. The sample in question was CD4+ or CD8+ T cells sorted from blood, obtained in a trial of the OX40 agonist ivuxolimab. The TCR originated in an adult with an advanced solid tumor such as melanoma, head and neck, liver or kidney cancer. The CDR3 nucleotides are TGTGCCAGCAGCGTTGAGCGTGGAGGACCACAGCCCCAGCATTTT. Residues: CASSVERGGPQPQHF.